Listed below are T cell receptor beta chains from one sample, sequenced in a study of blood T cell repertoires in COVID-19. The protocol was immunoSEQ multiplex PCR, while the TCRdb copy is restricted to in-frame clones and leaves out a portion. The sample includes 95,000 to 150,000 clones, over 80% of them seen just once. Sequencing was done on a sample of peripheral blood. The receptors derive from a man between 60 and 75 years old with acute or convalescent COVID-19. Each CDR3 is given with its conserved first and last residue.

v_call: TRBV7-9; j_call: TRBJ1-2; cdr3_aa: CASSYTGGAGYTF
v_call: TRBV7-9; j_call: TRBJ1-1; cdr3_aa: CASSSRGHSSTEAFF
v_call: TRBV5-1; j_call: TRBJ2-3; cdr3_aa: CASSGEDRGRGDDTQYF
v_call: TRBV28; j_call: TRBJ1-1; cdr3_aa: CATTNWGIEAFF
v_call: TRBV9; j_call: TRBJ1-2; cdr3_aa: CASRRTGFYGYTF
v_call: TRBV19; j_call: TRBJ1-5; cdr3_aa: CASSNTGVWNQPQHF
v_call: TRBV7-2; j_call: TRBJ2-3; cdr3_aa: CASSPTRETDTSTDTQYF
v_call: TRBV7-2; j_call: TRBJ2-3; cdr3_aa: CASSLGGGLAGSYTQYF
v_call: TRBV5-1; j_call: TRBJ1-1; cdr3_aa: CASSELQGSGTEAFF
v_call: TRBV28; j_call: TRBJ1-2; cdr3_aa: CASRQGRESYGYTF
v_call: TRBV2; j_call: TRBJ2-7; cdr3_aa: CAQLRVREGLEQYF
v_call: TRBV5-8; j_call: TRBJ2-3; cdr3_aa: CASSDWAGVGTDTQYF
v_call: TRBV30; j_call: TRBJ2-6; cdr3_aa: CAWSEGALGANVLTF
v_call: TRBV11-2; j_call: TRBJ1-1; cdr3_aa: CASSRVGGGTEAFF
v_call: TRBV28; j_call: TRBJ1-4; cdr3_aa: CASISQGAGKLFF
v_call: TRBV7-9; j_call: TRBJ1-2; cdr3_aa: CASHTGQGVSYGYTF
v_call: TRBV30; j_call: TRBJ2-2; cdr3_aa: CAWSKRGRGTGELFF
v_call: TRBV14; j_call: TRBJ2-2; cdr3_aa: CASSQVGGHTGELFF
v_call: TRBV19; j_call: TRBJ2-3; cdr3_aa: CASSSGRAQDTQYF
v_call: TRBV7-9; j_call: TRBJ2-2; cdr3_aa: CASSSRSLFF
v_call: TRBV27; j_call: TRBJ2-3; cdr3_aa: CASSLLGEGPRTQYF
v_call: TRBV5-1; j_call: TRBJ2-5; cdr3_aa: CASSLEQVLETQYF
v_call: TRBV19; j_call: TRBJ1-1; cdr3_aa: CASSMGATWNTEAFF
v_call: TRBV27; j_call: TRBJ1-5; cdr3_aa: CASSLKGGTGRLVGQPQHF
v_call: TRBV9; j_call: TRBJ1-2; cdr3_aa: CASSVRTGHLGYTF
v_call: TRBV28; j_call: TRBJ2-3; cdr3_aa: CASSPWPQDPSTDTQYF
v_call: TRBV5-1; j_call: TRBJ2-1; cdr3_aa: CASSLGGQVTNEQFF
v_call: TRBV12-3/TRBV12-4; j_call: TRBJ2-7; cdr3_aa: CATRTSGTYEQYF
v_call: TRBV5-4; j_call: TRBJ2-5; cdr3_aa: CASSPGVIETQYF
v_call: TRBV5-8; j_call: TRBJ1-6; cdr3_aa: CASRPPWVGTHSPLHF
v_call: TRBV21-1; j_call: TRBJ1-2; cdr3_aa: CASYQGDYGYTF
v_call: TRBV30; j_call: TRBJ2-1; cdr3_aa: CAWSDGRANEQFF
v_call: TRBV30; j_call: TRBJ1-5; cdr3_aa: CAWSLASDRPQHF
v_call: TRBV7-8; j_call: TRBJ1-2; cdr3_aa: CASSLGSTNYGYTF
v_call: TRBV28; j_call: TRBJ1-1; cdr3_aa: CASSGEGTTEAFF